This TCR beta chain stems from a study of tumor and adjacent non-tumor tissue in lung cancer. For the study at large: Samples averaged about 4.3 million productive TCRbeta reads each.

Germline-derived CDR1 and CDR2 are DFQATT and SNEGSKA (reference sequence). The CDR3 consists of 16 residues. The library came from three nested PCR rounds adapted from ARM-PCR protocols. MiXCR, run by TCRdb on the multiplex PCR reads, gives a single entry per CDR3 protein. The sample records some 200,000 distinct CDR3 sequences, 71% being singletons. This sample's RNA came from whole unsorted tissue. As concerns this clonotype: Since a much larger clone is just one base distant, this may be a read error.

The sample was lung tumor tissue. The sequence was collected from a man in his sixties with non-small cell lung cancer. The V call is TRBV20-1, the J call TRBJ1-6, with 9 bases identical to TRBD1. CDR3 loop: CSARPGTGYGDSPFHF. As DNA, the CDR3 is TGCAGTGCTAGACCCGGGACAGGGTACGGTGATTCACCCTTCCACTTT.